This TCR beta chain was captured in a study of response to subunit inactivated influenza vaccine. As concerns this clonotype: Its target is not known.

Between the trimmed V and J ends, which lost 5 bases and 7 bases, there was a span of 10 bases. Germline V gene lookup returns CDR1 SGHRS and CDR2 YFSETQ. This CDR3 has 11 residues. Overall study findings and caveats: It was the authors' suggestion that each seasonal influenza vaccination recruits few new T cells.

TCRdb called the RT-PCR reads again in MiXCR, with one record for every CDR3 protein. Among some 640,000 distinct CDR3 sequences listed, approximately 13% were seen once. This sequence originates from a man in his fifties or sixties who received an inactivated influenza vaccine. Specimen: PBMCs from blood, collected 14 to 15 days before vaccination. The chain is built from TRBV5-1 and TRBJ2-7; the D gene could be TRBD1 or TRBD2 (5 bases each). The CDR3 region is CASRGVGEQYF. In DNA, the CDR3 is TGCGCCAGCAGGGGGGTCGGTGAGCAGTACTTC. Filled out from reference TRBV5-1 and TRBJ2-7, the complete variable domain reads KAGVTQTPRYLIKTRGQQVTLSCSPISGHRSVSWYQQTPGQGLQFLFEYFSETQRNKGNFPGRFSGRQFSNSRSEMNVSTLELGDSALYLCASRGVGEQYFGPGTRLTVT.